The rows below give T cell receptor beta chains drawn from one sample of a study of blood T cell repertoires in COVID-19. Libraries were prepared by immunoSEQ multiplex PCR; TCRdb keeps only in-frame clonotypes and omits some of them. The sample lists just over 65,000 clones, 75% to 90% occurring once. Material for sequencing was peripheral blood. These receptors were obtained from a man aged 25 to 40 with acute or convalescent COVID-19. Each CDR3 is given with its conserved first and last residue. A D gene is named only where the DNA matches it firmly. Size tells how often a clone was seen (once, few, many) or the class of an expanded clone, and some rows leave it out.

abundance	v_gene	len	j_gene	d_gene	CDR3aa	CDR3nt
NA	TRBV4-3	17	TRBJ2-6	NA	CASSQSIRRAGANVLTF	TGCGCCAGCAGCCAAAGCATACGGAGGGCTGGGGCCAACGTCTTGACTTTC
NA	TRBV6-5	15	TRBJ2-1	TRBD2	CASSYGAGGRNEQFF	TGTGCCAGCAGTTACGGAGCGGGAGGGCGGAATGAGCAGTTCTTC
NA	TRBV5-8	13	TRBJ2-7	TRBD2	CASSFAGGDEQYF	TGTGCCAGCAGCTTTGCGGGAGGGGACGAGCAGTACTTC
once	TRBV5-1	14	TRBJ2-3	NA	CASSPYRGTDTQYF	TGCGCCAGCAGCCCGTACAGGGGCACAGATACGCAGTATTTT
NA	TRBV7-2	14	TRBJ1-2	TRBD1	CASSLAGGGVGYTF	TGTGCCAGCAGCTTAGCAGGGGGCGGCGTCGGCTACACCTTC
NA	TRBV4-2	11	TRBJ2-1	NA	CASSQVDEQFF	TGTGCCAGCAGCCAAGTCGATGAGCAGTTCTTC
NA	TRBV5-6	17	TRBJ2-1	NA	CASSPVSTGSFSYEQFF	TGTGCCAGCAGCCCGGTCTCAACGGGAAGTTTCTCATATGAGCAGTTCTTC
NA	TRBV5-5	16	TRBJ2-3	TRBD2	CASSFRGSPSTDTQYF	TGTGCCAGCAGCTTTCGCGGGAGCCCTAGCACAGATACGCAGTATTTT
NA	TRBV18	14	TRBJ1-6	NA	CASSPASGRSPLHF	TGTGCCAGCTCTCCAGCTTCCGGGAGGTCACCCCTCCACTTT
NA	TRBV7-8	15	TRBJ2-6	NA	CASSFVAPQANVLTF	TGTGCCAGCAGCTTCGTGGCTCCGCAGGCCAACGTCCTGACTTTC
NA	TRBV7-8	13	TRBJ1-3	TRBD1	CASSGGQGNTIYF	TGTGCCAGCAGCGGGGGACAGGGGAACACCATATATTTT
large	TRBV19	13	TRBJ2-5	NA	CASSMDIQETQYF	TGTGCCAGTAGTATGGACATACAAGAGACCCAGTACTTC
NA	TRBV30	14	TRBJ1-1	TRBD1	CAGRDRGRLTEAFF	TGTGCCGGGAGGGACAGGGGGCGGTTGACTGAAGCTTTCTTT
NA	TRBV4-2	16	TRBJ1-1	NA	CASSPYKIGGGTEAFF	TGTGCCAGCAGCCCCTACAAAATTGGGGGGGGCACTGAAGCTTTCTTT
NA	TRBV5-5	15	TRBJ2-3	NA	CASSHDPRGIDTQYF	TGTGCCAGCAGCCACGACCCCCGGGGTATAGATACGCAGTATTTT
NA	TRBV7-9	11	TRBJ1-1	NA	CASSFSRGAFF	TGTGCCAGCAGCTTTTCGCGGGGGGCTTTCTTT
medium-sized	TRBV6-4	16	TRBJ2-1	NA	CASSDSQRAPLNEQFF	TGTGCCAGCAGTGACTCCCAGCGGGCACCTCTAAATGAGCAGTTCTTC
NA	TRBV7-3	15	TRBJ2-5	TRBD2	CASSFTSGKQETQYF	TGTGCCAGCAGCTTCACTAGCGGGAAACAAGAGACCCAGTACTTC